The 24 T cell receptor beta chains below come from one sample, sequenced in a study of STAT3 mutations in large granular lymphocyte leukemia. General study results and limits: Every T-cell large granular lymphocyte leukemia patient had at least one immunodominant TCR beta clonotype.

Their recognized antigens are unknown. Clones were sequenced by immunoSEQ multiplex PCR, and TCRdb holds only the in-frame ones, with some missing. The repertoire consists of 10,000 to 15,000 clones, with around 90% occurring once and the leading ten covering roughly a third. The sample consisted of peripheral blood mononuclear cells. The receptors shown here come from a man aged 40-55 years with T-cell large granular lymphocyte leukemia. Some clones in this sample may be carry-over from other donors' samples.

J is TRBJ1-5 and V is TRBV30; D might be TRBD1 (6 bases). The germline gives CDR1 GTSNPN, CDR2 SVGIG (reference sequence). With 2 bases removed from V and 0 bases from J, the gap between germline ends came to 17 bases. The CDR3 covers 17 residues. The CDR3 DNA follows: TGTGCCTGGAGTCGCCTCGGACGGACAGATAGCAATCAGCCCCAGCATTTT. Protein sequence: CAWSRLGRTDSNQPQHF.

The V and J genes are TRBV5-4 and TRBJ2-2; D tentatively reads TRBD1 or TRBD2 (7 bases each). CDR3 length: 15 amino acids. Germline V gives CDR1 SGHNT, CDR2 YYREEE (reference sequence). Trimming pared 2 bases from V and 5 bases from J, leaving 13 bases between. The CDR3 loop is CASSFFQGGTGELFF. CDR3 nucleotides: TGTGCCAGCAGCTTCTTTCAGGGGGGGACCGGGGAGCTGTTTTTT.

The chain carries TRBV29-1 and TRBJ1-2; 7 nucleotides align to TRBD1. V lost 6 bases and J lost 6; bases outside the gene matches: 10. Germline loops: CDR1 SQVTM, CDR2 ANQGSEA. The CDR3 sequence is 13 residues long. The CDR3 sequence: CSVLTGYLDGYTF. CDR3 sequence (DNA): TGCAGCGTGCTGACAGGGTATTTGGATGGCTACACCTTC.

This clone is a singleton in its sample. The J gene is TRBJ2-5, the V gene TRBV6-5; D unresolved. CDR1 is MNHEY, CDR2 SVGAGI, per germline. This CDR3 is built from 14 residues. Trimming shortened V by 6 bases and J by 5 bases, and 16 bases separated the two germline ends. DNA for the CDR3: TGTGCCAGCAGGCGCCACGAGTTCGGTGAGACCCAGTACTTC. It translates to CASRRHEFGETQYF.

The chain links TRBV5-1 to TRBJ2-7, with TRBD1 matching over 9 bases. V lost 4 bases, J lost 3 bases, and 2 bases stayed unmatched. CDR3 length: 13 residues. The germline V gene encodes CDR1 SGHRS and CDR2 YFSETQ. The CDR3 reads CASSRDRDYEQYF. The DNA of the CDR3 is TGCGCCAGCAGCCGGGACAGGGACTACGAGCAGTACTTC.

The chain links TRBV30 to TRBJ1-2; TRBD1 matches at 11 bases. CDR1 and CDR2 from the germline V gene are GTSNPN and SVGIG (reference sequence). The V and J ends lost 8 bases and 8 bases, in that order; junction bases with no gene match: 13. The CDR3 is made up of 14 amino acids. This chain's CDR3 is CAQSRDRGLRGYTF. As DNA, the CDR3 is TGTGCCCAAAGCCGGGACAGGGGGTTGCGAGGCTACACCTTC.

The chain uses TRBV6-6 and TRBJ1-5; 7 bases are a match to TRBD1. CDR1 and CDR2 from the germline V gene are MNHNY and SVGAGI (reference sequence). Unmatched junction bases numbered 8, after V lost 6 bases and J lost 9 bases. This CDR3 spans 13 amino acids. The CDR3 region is CASSPGQVRPQHF. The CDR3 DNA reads TGTGCCAGCAGCCCTGGACAGGTTCGGCCCCAGCATTTT.

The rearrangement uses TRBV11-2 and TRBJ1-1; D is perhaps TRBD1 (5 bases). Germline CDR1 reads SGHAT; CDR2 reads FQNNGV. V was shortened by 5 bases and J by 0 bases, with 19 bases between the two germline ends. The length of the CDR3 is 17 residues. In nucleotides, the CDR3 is TGTGCCAGCAGCGTAGGGTGGGCAGGGACCATGAACACTGAAGCTTTCTTT. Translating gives CASSVGWAGTMNTEAFF.

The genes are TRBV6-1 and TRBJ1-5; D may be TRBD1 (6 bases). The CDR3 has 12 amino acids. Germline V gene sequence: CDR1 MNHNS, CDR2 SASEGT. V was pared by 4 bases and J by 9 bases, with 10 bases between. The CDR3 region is CASSGGPRPQHF. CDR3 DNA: TGTGCCAGCAGTGGGGGGCCGCGGCCCCAGCATTTT.

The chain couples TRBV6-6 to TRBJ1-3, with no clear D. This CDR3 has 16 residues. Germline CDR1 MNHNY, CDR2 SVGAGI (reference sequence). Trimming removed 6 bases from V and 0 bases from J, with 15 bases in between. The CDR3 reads CASRPITEISGNTIYF. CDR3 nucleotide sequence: TGTGCCAGCAGACCGATTACCGAAATCTCTGGAAACACCATATATTTT.

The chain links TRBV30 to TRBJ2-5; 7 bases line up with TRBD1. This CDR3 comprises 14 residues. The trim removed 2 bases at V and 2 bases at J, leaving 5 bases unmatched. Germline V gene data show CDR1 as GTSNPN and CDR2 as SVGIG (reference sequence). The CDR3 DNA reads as TGTGCCTGGAGTTCACAGGGGTTGCAAGAGACCCAGTACTTC. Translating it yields CAWSSQGLQETQYF.

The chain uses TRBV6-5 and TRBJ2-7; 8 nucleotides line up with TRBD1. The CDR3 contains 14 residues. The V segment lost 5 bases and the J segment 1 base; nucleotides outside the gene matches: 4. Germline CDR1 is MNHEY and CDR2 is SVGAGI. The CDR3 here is CASSPGTGSYEQYF. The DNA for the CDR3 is TGTGCCAGCAGTCCCGGGACAGGATCCTACGAGCAGTACTTC.

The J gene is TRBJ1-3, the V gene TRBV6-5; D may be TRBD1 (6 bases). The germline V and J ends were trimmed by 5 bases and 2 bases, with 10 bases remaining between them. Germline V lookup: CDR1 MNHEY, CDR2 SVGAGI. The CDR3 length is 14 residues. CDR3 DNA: TGTGCCAGCAGTCGCACAGGGACTGGAAACACCATATATTTT. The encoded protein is CASSRTGTGNTIYF.

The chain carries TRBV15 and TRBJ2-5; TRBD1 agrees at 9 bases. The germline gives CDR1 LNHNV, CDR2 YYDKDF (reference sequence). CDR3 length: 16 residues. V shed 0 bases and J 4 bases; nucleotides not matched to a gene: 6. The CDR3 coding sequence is TGTGCCACCAGCAGAGATGCCACAGGGGGCAGAGAGACCCAGTACTTC. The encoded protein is CATSRDATGGRETQYF.

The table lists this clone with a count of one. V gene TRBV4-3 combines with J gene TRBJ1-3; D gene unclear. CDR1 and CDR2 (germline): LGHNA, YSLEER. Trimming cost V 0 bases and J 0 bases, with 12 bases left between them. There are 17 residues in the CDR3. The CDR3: CASSQDHQAASGNTIYF. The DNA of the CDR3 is TGCGCCAGCAGCCAAGATCACCAGGCGGCCTCTGGAAACACCATATATTTT.

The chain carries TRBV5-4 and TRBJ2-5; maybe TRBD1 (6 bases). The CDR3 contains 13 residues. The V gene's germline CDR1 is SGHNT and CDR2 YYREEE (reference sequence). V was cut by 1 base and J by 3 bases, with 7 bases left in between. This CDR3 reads CASSLRQEETQYF. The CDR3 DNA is TGTGCCAGCAGCTTGAGACAGGAAGAGACCCAGTACTTC.

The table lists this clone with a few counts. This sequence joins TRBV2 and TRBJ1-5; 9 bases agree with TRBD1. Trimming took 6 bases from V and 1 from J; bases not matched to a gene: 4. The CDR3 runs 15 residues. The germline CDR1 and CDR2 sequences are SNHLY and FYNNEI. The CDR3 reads CASSSQGASNQPQHF. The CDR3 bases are TGTGCCAGCAGCTCACAGGGGGCGAGCAATCAGCCCCAGCATTTT.

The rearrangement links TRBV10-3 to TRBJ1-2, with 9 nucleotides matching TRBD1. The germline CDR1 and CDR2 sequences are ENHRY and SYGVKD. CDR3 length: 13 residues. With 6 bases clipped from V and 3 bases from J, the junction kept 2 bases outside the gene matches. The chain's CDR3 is CAIRGQGDYGYTF. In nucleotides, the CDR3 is TGTGCCATCAGGGGACAGGGCGACTATGGCTACACCTTC.

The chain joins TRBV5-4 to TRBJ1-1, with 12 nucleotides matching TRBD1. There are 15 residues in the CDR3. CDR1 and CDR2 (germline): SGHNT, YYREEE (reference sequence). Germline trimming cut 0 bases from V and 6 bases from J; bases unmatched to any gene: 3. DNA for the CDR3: TGTGCCAGCAGCTTGGGGGACAGGGGGCGATCTGAAGCTTTCTTT. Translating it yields CASSLGDRGRSEAFF.

The CDR3 here is CASSLSGSSSYEQYF. CDR3 sequence (DNA): TGTGCCAGCAGTTTATCAGGGAGTAGCTCCTACGAGCAGTACTTC. The chain recombines TRBV27 with TRBJ2-7; tentative D call: TRBD2 (5 bases). Trimming cost V 0 bases and J 0 bases, with 9 bases left between them. CDR1 and CDR2 (germline): MNHEY, SMNVEV (reference sequence). The CDR3 extends over 15 amino acids.

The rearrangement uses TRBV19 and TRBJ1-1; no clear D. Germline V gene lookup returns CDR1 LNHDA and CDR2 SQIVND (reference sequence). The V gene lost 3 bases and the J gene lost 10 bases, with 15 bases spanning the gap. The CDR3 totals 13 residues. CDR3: CASSMPPLGGAFF. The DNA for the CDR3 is TGTGCCAGTAGTATGCCACCTTTAGGTGGAGCTTTCTTT.

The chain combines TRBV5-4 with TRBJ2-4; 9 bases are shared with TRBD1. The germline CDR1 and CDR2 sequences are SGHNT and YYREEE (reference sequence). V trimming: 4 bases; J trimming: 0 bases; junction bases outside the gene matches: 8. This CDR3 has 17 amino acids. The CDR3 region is CASSEYRGLVAKNIQYF. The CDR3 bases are TGTGCCAGCAGCGAGTACAGGGGGCTGGTAGCCAAAAACATTCAGTACTTC.

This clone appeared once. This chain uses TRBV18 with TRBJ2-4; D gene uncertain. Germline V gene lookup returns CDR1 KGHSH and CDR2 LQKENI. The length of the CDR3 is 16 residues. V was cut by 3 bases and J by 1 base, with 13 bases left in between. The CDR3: CASSPVSGPAKNIQYF. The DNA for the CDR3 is TGTGCCAGCTCACCGGTTTCCGGCCCGGCCAAAAACATTCAGTACTTC.

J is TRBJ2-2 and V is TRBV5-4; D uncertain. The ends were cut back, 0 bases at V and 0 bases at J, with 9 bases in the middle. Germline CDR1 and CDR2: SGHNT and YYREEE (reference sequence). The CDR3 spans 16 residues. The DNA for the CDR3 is TGTGCCAGCAGCTTGGGGCAGCGTACGAACACCGGGGAGCTGTTTTTT. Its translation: CASSLGQRTNTGELFF.